A selection of T cell receptor beta chains follows, all from one sample in a study of blood T cell repertoires in COVID-19. Profiled with immunoSEQ multiplex PCR; TCRdb holds only in-frame clones, not every one. The profile shows 300,000 to 450,000 clones, 89% of them singletons. The material sequenced was peripheral blood. Receptors were obtained from a woman aged 25 to 39 with COVID-19, enrolled during active disease. Both conserved end residues are part of each CDR3. A D gene is named only where the DNA matches it firmly. Some rows mark clone size as missing; the rest say once, few, many or name a class of expanded clone.

>NA|NA|TRBV15|16|TRBJ2-7
CATSRDLAGLRYEQYF
TGTGCCACCAGCAGAGATCTCGCAGGGCTGCGCTACGAGCAGTACTTC
>TRBD1|NA|TRBV19|14|TRBJ1-2
CASTTGTGVDGYTF
TGTGCCAGTACTACCGGGACAGGAGTTGATGGCTACACCTTC
>TRBD1|NA|TRBV9|15|TRBJ1-2
CASSPRQGANYGYTF
TGTGCCAGCAGCCCCCGACAGGGGGCTAACTATGGCTACACCTTC
>NA|NA|TRBV9|14|TRBJ1-6
CASSGRQANSPLHF
TGTGCCAGCAGCGGACGACAGGCAAATTCACCCCTCCACTTT
>NA|NA|TRBV7-9|15|TRBJ1-4
CASSSRQATNEKLFF
TGTGCCAGCAGCTCGCGACAGGCAACTAATGAAAAACTGTTTTTT
>TRBD1|few|TRBV7-2|14|TRBJ1-3
CASSSDRPGNTIYF
TGTGCCAGCAGCTCGGACAGGCCTGGAAACACCATATATTTT
>TRBD1|once|TRBV6-6|16|TRBJ1-4
CASSFSRQGANEKLFF
TGTGCCAGCAGTTTTTCCCGACAGGGGGCGAATGAAAAACTGTTTTTT
>TRBD1|once|TRBV6-5|16|TRBJ2-1
CASSYLVQGAGDEQFF
TGTGCCAGCAGTTATTTAGTTCAGGGGGCAGGCGATGAGCAGTTCTTC
>NA|NA|TRBV28|16|TRBJ2-2
CASSNPWNSPTGELFF
TGTGCCAGCAGCAACCCCTGGAATAGCCCCACCGGGGAGCTGTTTTTT
>TRBD1|few|TRBV6-5|13|TRBJ1-2
CASTGQGSYGYTF
TGTGCCAGCACCGGACAGGGGTCGTATGGCTACACCTTC
>NA|NA|TRBV19|15|TRBJ1-5
CASSIDRHSNQPQHF
TGTGCCAGTAGTATAGACAGGCATAGCAATCAGCCCCAGCATTTT
>TRBD2|NA|TRBV20-1|8|TRBJ2-1
CSAIAGFF
TGCAGCGCTATAGCGGGGTTCTTC
>NA|NA|TRBV25-1|15|TRBJ1-1
CASSDTGGAVHEAFF
TGTGCCAGCAGTGATACGGGTGGGGCAGTGCATGAAGCTTTCTTT
>TRBD1|NA|TRBV5-1|18|TRBJ2-1
CASSLKPPRDRVWNEQFF
TGCGCCAGCAGCTTAAAGCCCCCCCGGGACAGGGTCTGGAATGAGCAGTTCTTC
>TRBD2|NA|TRBV2|18|TRBJ2-3
CASSKGRAGPARTDTQYF
TGTGCCAGCAGTAAGGGGAGAGCGGGACCCGCCCGCACAGATACGCAGTATTTT
>TRBD2|few|TRBV4-1|16|TRBJ2-1
CASSSIGRGALNEQFF
TGCGCCAGCAGCTCCATTGGGCGGGGGGCCCTCAATGAGCAGTTCTTC